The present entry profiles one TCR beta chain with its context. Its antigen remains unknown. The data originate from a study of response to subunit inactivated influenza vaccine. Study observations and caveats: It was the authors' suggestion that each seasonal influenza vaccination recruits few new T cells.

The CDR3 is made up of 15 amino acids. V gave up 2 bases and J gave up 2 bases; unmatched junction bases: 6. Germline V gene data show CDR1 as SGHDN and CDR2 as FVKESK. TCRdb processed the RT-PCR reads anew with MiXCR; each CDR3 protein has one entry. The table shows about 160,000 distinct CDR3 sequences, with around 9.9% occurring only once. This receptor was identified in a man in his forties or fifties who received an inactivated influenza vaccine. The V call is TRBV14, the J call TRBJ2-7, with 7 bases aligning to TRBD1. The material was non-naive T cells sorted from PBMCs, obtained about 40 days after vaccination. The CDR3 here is CASSQIQGWTYEQYF. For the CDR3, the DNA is TGTGCCAGCAGCCAAATACAGGGGTGGACCTACGAGCAGTACTTC.